This T cell receptor beta chain was identified during a study of control samples from healthy donors and cancer patients. Assay used: immunoSEQ multiplex PCR; TCRdb lists only in-frame clones, some missing. The data contain around 150,000 clones, approximately 90% of them singletons. Between the trimmed V and J ends, which lost 4 bases and 8 bases, there was a span of 11 bases. The CDR3 is made up of 13 amino acids. The V gene's germline CDR1 is LGHDT and CDR2 YNNKEL (reference sequence). The chain links TRBV3-1 (or the pseudogene TRBV3-2) to TRBJ2-2; D gene uncertain. Source material: blood. This receptor was identified in a man younger than 45 in good health. As DNA, the CDR3 is TGTGCCAGCAGCCGCTCGGTGGGTGGGGAGCTGTTTTTT. Protein product: CASSRSVGGELFF.